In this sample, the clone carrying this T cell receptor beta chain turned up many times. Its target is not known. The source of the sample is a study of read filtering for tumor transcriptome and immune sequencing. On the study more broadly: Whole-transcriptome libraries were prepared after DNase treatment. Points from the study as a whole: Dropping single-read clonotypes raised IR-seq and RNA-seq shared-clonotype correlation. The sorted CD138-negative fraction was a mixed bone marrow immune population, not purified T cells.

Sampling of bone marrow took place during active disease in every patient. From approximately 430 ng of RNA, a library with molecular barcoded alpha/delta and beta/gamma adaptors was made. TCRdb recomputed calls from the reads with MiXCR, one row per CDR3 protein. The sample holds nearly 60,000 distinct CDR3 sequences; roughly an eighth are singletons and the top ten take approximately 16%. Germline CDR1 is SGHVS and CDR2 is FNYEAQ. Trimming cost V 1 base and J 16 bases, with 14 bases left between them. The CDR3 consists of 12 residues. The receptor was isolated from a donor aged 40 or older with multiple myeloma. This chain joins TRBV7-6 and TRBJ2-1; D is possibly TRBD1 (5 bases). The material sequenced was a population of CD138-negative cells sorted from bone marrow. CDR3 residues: CASSLVSPDRFF. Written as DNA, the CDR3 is TGTGCCAGCAGCTTAGTTAGCCCTGACAGATTCTTC.